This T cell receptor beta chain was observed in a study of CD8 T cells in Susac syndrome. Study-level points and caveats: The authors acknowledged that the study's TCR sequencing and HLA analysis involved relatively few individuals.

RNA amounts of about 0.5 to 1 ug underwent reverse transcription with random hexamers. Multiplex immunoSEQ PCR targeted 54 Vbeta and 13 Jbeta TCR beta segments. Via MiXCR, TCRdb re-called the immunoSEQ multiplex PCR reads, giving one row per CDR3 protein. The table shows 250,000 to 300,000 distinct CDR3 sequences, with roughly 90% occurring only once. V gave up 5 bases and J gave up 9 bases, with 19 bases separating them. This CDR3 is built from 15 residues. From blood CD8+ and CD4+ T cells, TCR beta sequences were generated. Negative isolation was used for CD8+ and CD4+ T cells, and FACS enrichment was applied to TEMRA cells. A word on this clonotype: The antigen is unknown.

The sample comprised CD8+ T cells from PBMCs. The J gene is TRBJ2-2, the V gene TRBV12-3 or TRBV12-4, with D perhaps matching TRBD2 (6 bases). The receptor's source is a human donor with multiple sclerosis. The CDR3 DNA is TGTGCCAGCAGTCTTCGGGGGACGTCGGAATGGGAGCTGTTTTTT. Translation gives CASSLRGTSEWELFF.